This passage covers 3 T cell receptor beta chains from one sample sequenced in a study of blood T cells in healthy people across ages. Combining a sample-barcoded 5' primer with a J-beta primer mix, a second PCR ran for about 6 to 12 cycles. TCRdb processed the 5' RACE reads anew with MiXCR; each CDR3 protein has one entry. The profile shows approximately 800,000 distinct CDR3 sequences, 30% to 45% of them singletons. Sequencing was done on a sample of blood. Every receptor here comes from a man aged 18 to 29 in good health.

In the case of this clonotype: This sequence may be a read error, since a much larger clone differs from it by one base. The CDR3 is CSVGRGTQETQYF. For the CDR3, the DNA is TGCAGCGTTGGGCGGGGGACCCAAGAGACCCAGTACTTC. The chain joins TRBV29-1 to TRBJ2-5, with 7 bases lining up with TRBD2. This CDR3 contains 13 residues. The germline V gene encodes CDR1 SQVTM and CDR2 ANQGSEA. V gave up 4 bases and J gave up 1 base; unmatched junction bases: 3.

This chain joins TRBV2 and TRBJ2-2; D may be TRBD1 or TRBD2 (5 bases each). CDR3 length equals 14 residues. CDR1 and CDR2 from the germline V gene are SNHLY and FYNNEI. Trimming took off 3 bases at V and 4 bases at J, with 9 bases between the two ends. The CDR3 here is CASSELGTTGELFF. The CDR3 nucleotides read TGTGCCAGCAGTGAGTTAGGGACCACCGGGGAGCTGTTTTTT.

The V and J genes are TRBV9 and TRBJ2-3; D may be TRBD1 or TRBD2 (5 bases each). Trimming took 3 bases from V and 3 from J, leaving 14 bases between them. The V gene's germline CDR1 is SGDLS and CDR2 YYNGEE. CDR3 size: 15 residues. DNA for the CDR3: TGTGCCAGCAGCGCGTCCGGGACCCTAACAGATACGCAGTATTTT. This translates into CASSASGTLTDTQYF.